This T cell receptor (beta chain) was found in a study of cytomegalovirus exposure and HLA in healthy donors. Study overall: Most donors, 81% of a few hundred genotyped, fell in the Caucasian-associated ancestry cluster.

Findings of the study overall: Serostatus for CMV was the only available immune exposure information. Analyzed later, most CMV-associated TCR beta chains appeared HLA-restricted. It was 160 or so TCR beta chains that were listed as cytomegalovirus-associated.

In germline, CDR1 is SGHTA, CDR2 FQGNSA. V trimming: 4 bases; J trimming: 3 bases; junction bases outside the gene matches: 6. This CDR3 comprises 16 residues. Notes on this clone: Antigen unknown.

PCR primers comprised 60 Vbeta and 13 Jbeta primers. Data came from immunoSEQ multiplex PCR; TCRdb stores just in-frame clones and leaves some out. Found here are about 200,000 clones, 82% of them singletons; the top ten hold 0.075% to 0.1%. The sequence derives from a boy aged 2 to 10 in good health and CMV-seronegative. The sequenced material came from PBMCs. This chain connects TRBV7-2 to TRBJ2-5; 12 bases match TRBD2. Written as DNA, the CDR3 is TGTGCCAGCAGCTCCCAGCGACTAGCGGGAGAAGAGACCCAGTACTTC. Translation gives CASSSQRLAGEETQYF.